A single sample gave rise to the 14 T cell receptor beta chains below, sequenced in a study of PD-1 blockade in mismatch repair-deficient tumors. The repertoire was sequenced with immunoSEQ multiplex PCR; TCRdb's copy has only in-frame clones and lacks some. Altogether tens of thousands of clones are present, about 85% being singletons, with the ten largest covering 2.5% to 3%. The sample was peripheral blood, taken 12 weeks after starting pembrolizumab. Receptor source: an adult with mismatch repair-deficient cancer.

This chain joins TRBV2 and TRBJ2-2, with D possibly matching TRBD1 (6 bases). Germline loops: CDR1 SNHLY, CDR2 FYNNEI. The ends were cut back, 6 bases at V and 1 base at J, with 15 bases in the middle. The CDR3 sequence is 16 residues long. The CDR3 is CASRGAGAVNTGELFF. The CDR3 nucleotides read TGTGCCAGCAGGGGGGCAGGGGCCGTGAACACCGGGGAGCTGTTTTTT. The full variable domain, in which reference TRBV2 and TRBJ2-2 provide the parts outside the CDR3, is EPEVTQTPSHQVTQMGQEVILRCVPISNHLYFYWYRQILGQKVEFLVSFYNNEISEKSEIFDDQFSVERPDGSNFTLKIRSTKLEDSAMYFCASRGAGAVNTGELFFGEGSRLTVL.

The chain uses TRBV9 and TRBJ2-1; 7 bases line up with TRBD1. Germline values: CDR1 SGDLS, CDR2 YYNGEE. The CDR3 length is 15 residues. V shed 3 bases, J shed 5 bases, and the junction held 8 bases outside the gene matches. CDR3 region: CASSDRGRSDNEQFF. In nucleotides, the CDR3 is TGTGCCAGCAGCGATAGGGGGCGCTCGGACAATGAGCAGTTCTTC.

This clone was seen only a few times. The chain has TRBV18 and TRBJ1-2; the D gene is possibly TRBD1 (5 bases). CDR1 is KGHSH and CDR2 is LQKENI in the germline V gene. This CDR3 has 14 amino acids. Trimming cost V 6 bases and J 4 bases, with 15 bases left between them. The CDR3 reads CASSRTGLSYGYTF. Written as DNA, the CDR3 is TGTGCCAGCTCGCGAACGGGACTTAGCTATGGCTACACCTTC.

The V gene is TRBV5-4, the J gene TRBJ2-6; the match to TRBD1 covers 10 bases. Germline V gene sequence: CDR1 SGHNT, CDR2 YYREEE (reference sequence). The CDR3 length is 18 residues. V shed 2 bases and J 0 bases; nucleotides not matched to a gene: 5. As DNA, the CDR3 is TGTGCCAGCAGCTTTTACGGGACAGGGGTCTCTGGGGCCAACGTCCTGACTTTC. Translated: CASSFYGTGVSGANVLTF.

The chain has TRBV6-5 and TRBJ1-5; TRBD1 might be the D (5 bases). Looked up from germline, CDR1 is MNHEY and CDR2 is SVGAGI. The CDR3 loop spans 14 amino acids. Trimming took 10 bases from V and 4 from J, leaving 17 bases between them. CDR3 nucleotides: TGTGCCACAGAGGTGGGGGGGATTAATCAGCCCCAGCATTTT. Translated: CATEVGGINQPQHF.

The V call is TRBV5-5, the J call TRBJ2-1, with 11 nucleotides matching TRBD2. This CDR3 has 14 residues. Looked up from germline, CDR1 is SGHKS and CDR2 is YYEKEE (reference sequence). V trimming: 7 bases; J trimming: 9 bases; junction bases outside the gene matches: 9. CDR3 in amino acids: CASGKGLADFEQFF. DNA of the CDR3: TGTGCCAGCGGTAAGGGACTAGCGGATTTTGAGCAGTTCTTC.

The chain recombines TRBV19 with TRBJ2-5; perhaps D is TRBD1 or TRBD2 (5 bases each). Germline V CDR1 and CDR2: LNHDA, SQIVND (reference sequence). This CDR3 has 15 amino acids. Trimming stripped 11 bases from V and 5 bases from J, with 24 bases between. CDR3 in DNA: TGTGCCGCCCAAGGCCGGGACGGTCCTGGGGAGACCCAGTACTTC. Its protein is CAAQGRDGPGETQYF. Combining the CDR3 with reference TRBV19 and TRBJ2-5 gives the whole variable domain DGGITQSPKYLFRKEGQNVTLSCEQNLNHDAMYWYRQDPGQGLRLIYYSQIVNDFQKGDIAEGYSVSREKKESFPLTVTSAQKNPTAFYLCAAQGRDGPGETQYFGPGTRLLVL.

The sample holds a few counts of this clone. Here the CDR3 DNA reads TGTGCCAGCAACCCGACAGGGAGCTCCTACGAGCAGTACTTC. This codes for CASNPTGSSYEQYF. The V gene is TRBV5-4, the J gene TRBJ2-7; 7 bases align to TRBD1. CDR1 is SGHNT, CDR2 YYREEE, per germline (reference sequence). CDR3 length equals 14 residues. Trimming at V came to 6 bases and at J to 0 bases, leaving 6 bases not matched to a gene. The full variable domain, with the rest looked up from reference TRBV5-4 and TRBJ2-7, is ETGVTQSPTHLIKTRGQQVTLRCSSQSGHNTVSWYQQALGQGPQFIFQYYREEENGRGNFPPRFSGLQFPNYSSELNVNALELDDSALYLCASNPTGSSYEQYFGPGTRLTVT.

In regard to this clone: One end of the junction varies from germline; a read error may be responsible. The V gene is TRBV7-7, the J gene TRBJ2-7, with 8 bases matching TRBD2. This CDR3 is 14 amino acids long. Germline-derived CDR1 and CDR2 are SSHAT and FNYEAQ (reference sequence). CDR3 sequence: CASSLSAGAPEQYF. The CDR3 DNA reads TGTGCTAGCAGCTTGTCAGCGGGAGCGCCCGAGCAGTACTTC. Supplemented by reference TRBV7-7 and TRBJ2-7, the full variable domain reads GAGVSQSPRYKVTKRGQDVTLRCDPISSHATLYWYQQALGQGPEFLTYFNYEAQPDKSGLPSDRFSAERPEGSISTLTIQRTEQRDSAMYRCASSLSAGAPEQYFGPGTRLTVT.

The chain uses TRBV4-1 and TRBJ2-1; D call uncertain. The germline V gene has CDR1 MGHRA and CDR2 YSYEKL. V was trimmed by 1 base and J by 0 bases, leaving 10 bases between them. This CDR3 comprises 16 residues. Here the CDR3 reads CASSQVYSSSYNEQFF. The CDR3 bases are TGCGCCAGCAGCCAAGTGTACAGCAGCTCCTACAATGAGCAGTTCTTC.

The chain combines TRBV5-1 with TRBJ1-1; D is uncertain. This CDR3 region has 15 residues. In germline, CDR1 is SGHRS, CDR2 YFSETQ. Trimming cost V 1 base and J 2 bases, with 12 bases left between them. Written as DNA, the CDR3 is TGCGCCAGCAGCTTGTACTACCTGGGAAACACTGAAGCTTTCTTT. Its protein is CASSLYYLGNTEAFF.

This chain links TRBV27 with TRBJ2-7, with 13 nucleotides matching TRBD2. There are 19 residues in the CDR3. From germline, CDR1 is MNHEY and CDR2 SMNVEV (reference sequence). After removal of 3 bases from V and 2 bases from J, the junction contained 13 bases not matched to a gene. The CDR3 loop is CASSFGTSGIGGRPYEQYF. The DNA of the CDR3 is TGTGCCAGCAGTTTCGGGACTAGCGGGATAGGCGGTCGACCCTACGAGCAGTACTTC.

This clone came up a few times. The gene calls are TRBV6-4 and TRBJ2-3, with 7 bases identical to TRBD1. The CDR3 totals 14 residues. The germline V gene encodes CDR1 MRHNA and CDR2 SNTAGT. V trimming: 5 bases; J trimming: 5 bases; junction bases outside the gene matches: 7. The CDR3 sequence: CASSRDPGGDTQYF. DNA for the CDR3: TGTGCCAGCAGTCGCGACCCAGGGGGAGATACGCAGTATTTT.

V and J are TRBV25-1 and TRBJ2-1; D remains unclear. The V end was cut by 3 bases, the J end by 5 bases, with 8 bases between. This CDR3 contains 13 residues. Germline-derived CDR1 and CDR2 are MGHDK and SYGVNS. The CDR3 bases are TGTGCCAGCAGTGAGGGCAGACACAATGAGCAGTTCTTC. Translating gives CASSEGRHNEQFF.